Listed below are T cell receptor beta chains from one sample, sequenced in a study of T cells in Graves' hyperthyroidism and ophthalmopathy. TCRdb independently ran MiXCR on the multiplex PCR reads; one entry per CDR3 protein. The sample holds 500,000 to 650,000 distinct CDR3 sequences, 15% to 20% seen once. The sequencing sample was made of blood. All receptors derive from a woman in her late teens or twenties with Graves' ophthalmopathy. Each CDR3 is given with its conserved first and last residue. Fields, in order: CDR3 DNA, CDR3 protein, J gene, V gene, clone size, D gene. A D gene is named only where the DNA matches it firmly. Size is omitted from some rows. Given values are once, few, many or a class for expanded clones.

TGTGCCAGCAGCTTAGCCTTGAGCGAGCAGTACTTC CASSLALSEQYF TRBJ2-7 TRBV11-1 many NA
TGTGCCAGCACACGGGACAGCGGGAGCTCCTATAATTCACCCCTCCACTTT CASTRDSGSSYNSPLHF TRBJ1-6 TRBV28 few TRBD1
TGTGCCAGCAGCTTTCCACAAGCTGACTTAAATATCGGGTCTTACAATGAGCAGTTCTTC CASSFPQADLNIGSYNEQFF TRBJ2-1 TRBV7-2 many NA
TGTGCCAGCAGTTCCGGGACTAGCGGGGCAACCAACTCCTACAATGAGCAGTTCTTC CASSSGTSGATNSYNEQFF TRBJ2-1 TRBV12-3/TRBV12-4 NA TRBD2
TGTGCCAGCAACTTGGGACTAGGTCTGAATGAGCAGTTCTTC CASNLGLGLNEQFF TRBJ2-1 TRBV7-2 few TRBD2
TGTGCCACCAGTGATTTTGGCAGGGAGGAAGAAGAGACCCAGTACTTC CATSDFGREEEETQYF TRBJ2-5 TRBV24-1 NA NA
TGTGTACGGGACAGGGATTTTTGCACTGAAGCTTTCTTT CVRDRDFCTEAFF TRBJ1-1 TRBV19 few TRBD1
TGCAGCGTTGAAGGTAGTTTGAGAGTTGATGAGCAGTTCTTC CSVEGSLRVDEQFF TRBJ2-1 TRBV29-1 few NA
TGTGCCAGCAGCCGGACAGGGTTGGATGGCTACACCTTC CASSRTGLDGYTF TRBJ1-2 TRBV3-1 many TRBD1
TGCGCCAGCAGCCAAGATCTCGGGGGCCCGGGTCGCGGCTACACCTTC CASSQDLGGPGRGYTF TRBJ1-2 TRBV4-1 few NA
TGTGCCAGCAGCAAAGACAGCCTTAACTATGGCTACACCTTC CASSKDSLNYGYTF TRBJ1-2 TRBV7-2 many NA
TGCGGCAGGGCGATTAACACCGGGGAGCTGTTTTTT CGRAINTGELFF TRBJ2-2 TRBV20-1 NA NA
TGTGCCAGCAGCCGAGTACTAGGGGTAGAGACCCAGTACTTC CASSRVLGVETQYF TRBJ2-5 TRBV3-1 many NA
TGTGCCAGCAGTTACTCGAGCTCCTCTGGAAACACCATATATTTT CASSYSSSSGNTIYF TRBJ1-3 TRBV6-5 NA NA
TGTGCCAGCAGCCCGGATCTTATGGGGGCGTCCTACGAGCAGTACTTC CASSPDLMGASYEQYF TRBJ2-7 TRBV14 few NA
TGTGCCAGTGGACAGGGGGCACCTGGGGCCAACGTCCTGACTTTC CASGQGAPGANVLTF TRBJ2-6 TRBV27 many TRBD1
TGCAGTGCTAGATCCGGGAGGCGGGATTCACCCCTCCACTTT CSARSGRRDSPLHF TRBJ1-6 TRBV20-1 few NA
TGTGCCAGCAGTTATACGGGGGGGGCTAGAGAGACCCAGTACTTC CASSYTGGARETQYF TRBJ2-5 TRBV6-5 few TRBD2
TGCAGTGCTGCCCCGACAGGGCGGGAGACCCAGTACTTC CSAAPTGRETQYF TRBJ2-5 TRBV20-1 few TRBD1
TGTGCCAGCAGCCCCGGAGCAGGGACAGATAACGGAAACACCATATATTTT CASSPGAGTDNGNTIYF TRBJ1-3 TRBV12-3/TRBV12-4 many TRBD1
TGTGCCAGCAGCCAAGTACAGGGGCAGAACACTGAAGCTTTCTTT CASSQVQGQNTEAFF TRBJ1-1 TRBV4-2 few TRBD1
TGTGCCTGGAGTGTATCGGGGCCCGAGCAGTACTTC CAWSVSGPEQYF TRBJ2-7 TRBV30 many NA
TGTGCCAGCAGTCCCACCGGACAGCCTAATGAGCAGTTCTTC CASSPTGQPNEQFF TRBJ2-1 TRBV12-3/TRBV12-4 many NA
TGCGCCAGCAGTCTCTGGTCAGTAGCGGGCTACAGTGAGCAGTTCTTC CASSLWSVAGYSEQFF TRBJ2-1 TRBV5-1 NA TRBD2
TGTGCCAGCAGCTTTCACAAGAACACTGAAGCTTTCTTT CASSFHKNTEAFF TRBJ1-1 TRBV11-1 many NA
TGTGCCACCAGCAGAGATCGGTTGGCGGGTTACGAGCAGTACTTC CATSRDRLAGYEQYF TRBJ2-7 TRBV15 NA NA
TGTGCCATCAGAGGCACTAGCGGGGGCCTGAACAATGAGCAGTTCTTC CAIRGTSGGLNNEQFF TRBJ2-1 TRBV10-3 NA TRBD2
TGTGCCAGCAGCTCTAGTTGGGACACCGGGGAGCTGTTTTTT CASSSSWDTGELFF TRBJ2-2 TRBV11-2 many NA
TGTGCCAGCAGTTTACGGCCAGGGGGCCCCTACGAGCAGTACTTC CASSLRPGGPYEQYF TRBJ2-7 TRBV27 few TRBD1
TGTGCCAGCAGTCCGGGGACTAGCGTGGCAGATACGCAGTATTTT CASSPGTSVADTQYF TRBJ2-3 TRBV27 many TRBD2
TGTGCCAGCAGCTTAGAGGGGGGGAGCCCCCCCTACGAGCAGTACTTC CASSLEGGSPPYEQYF TRBJ2-7 TRBV7-9 many NA
TGCGCCAGCAGTGGGGCCGTTAGCAATCAGCCCCAGCATTTT CASSGAVSNQPQHF TRBJ1-5 TRBV5-1 few NA
TGTGCCAGCGGACAACTAGCGGGAGAGAACACCGGGGAGCTGTTTTTT CASGQLAGENTGELFF TRBJ2-2 TRBV27 many TRBD2
TGTGCCAGCAGCCCGGCCGCATGGGGCTACACCTTC CASSPAAWGYTF TRBJ1-2 TRBV7-9 NA NA
TGCGCCAGCAGCCAAGATCCCAACAAACCGAACACTGAAGCTTTCTTT CASSQDPNKPNTEAFF TRBJ1-1 TRBV4-1 NA NA
TGTGCCAGCACCCACCCCGACAGGGCTTACAATGGGCAGTTCTTC CASTHPDRAYNGQFF TRBJ2-1 TRBV7-9 few TRBD1
TGTGCCAGCCGCTGGGCCGGGACAGGAACCGGGGAGCTGTTTTTT CASRWAGTGTGELFF TRBJ2-2 TRBV3-1 NA TRBD1
TGCGCCAGCAGCCAACCGAGGACCACAGATACGCAGTATTTT CASSQPRTTDTQYF TRBJ2-3 TRBV4-1 few NA
TGTGCCAGCAGCGTAGGCCAGCGGGAGACCAATGAGCAGTTCTTC CASSVGQRETNEQFF TRBJ2-1 TRBV9 many TRBD2
TGTGCCAGCAGTCACTCGAGGCGGGGGTACTCCTACGAGCAGTACTTC CASSHSRRGYSYEQYF TRBJ2-7 TRBV6-6 few TRBD2
TGCAGCGTTGAAGGTGGTCTGAACACTGAAGCTTTCTTT CSVEGGLNTEAFF TRBJ1-1 TRBV29-1 few NA
TGCAGCGTTGAAGCGGGTGGGAATGAGCAGTTCTTC CSVEAGGNEQFF TRBJ2-1 TRBV29-1 few NA
TGTGCCAGCAGCCAAGACAGGGAACACTATGGCTACACCTTC CASSQDREHYGYTF TRBJ1-2 TRBV14 few NA
TGTGCCAGCAGCTTAGGGGGGAAGCAGTACTTC CASSLGGKQYF TRBJ2-7 TRBV7-2 many NA
TGTGGCAGCAGCTCCGGACTAGATACGCAGTATTTT CGSSSGLDTQYF TRBJ2-3 TRBV9 NA NA
TGTGCCAGCAGCCCAGAGGGACTGGACTATGGCTACACCTTC CASSPEGLDYGYTF TRBJ1-2 TRBV5-1 NA NA
TGTGCCAGCAGACGGACAGGAAACACTGAAGCTTTCTTT CASRRTGNTEAFF TRBJ1-1 TRBV12-3/TRBV12-4 many TRBD1